The rows below give T cell receptor beta chains drawn from one sample of a study of blood T cell repertoires in COVID-19. Libraries were prepared by immunoSEQ multiplex PCR; TCRdb keeps only in-frame clonotypes and omits some of them. The repertoire consists of around 480,000 clones, with approximately 89% occurring once and the leading ten covering over 10%. Input material: peripheral blood. These TCRs come from a woman in her forties or fifties with COVID-19, enrolled during active disease. The conserved cysteine and the conserved F or W are not part of the CDR3 here. Size tells how often a clone was seen (once, few, many) or the class of an expanded clone, and some rows leave it out.

j_call,v_call,clone_size,cdr3_aa
TRBJ2-1,TRBV11-3,-,ASSLVWGGRESSYNEQF
TRBJ1-1,TRBV29-1,-,SVGTRMNTEAF
TRBJ1-1,TRBV6-5,-,ASSSQGRAF
TRBJ1-5,TRBV2,-,ASSEVGGIGNQPQH
TRBJ2-3,TRBV7-8,-,ASSLVPLAGTSTDTQY
TRBJ1-1,TRBV30,-,AWSVQRDTEAF
TRBJ2-2,TRBV19,-,ATRGGELF
TRBJ1-1,TRBV9,-,ASSAWTGANTEAF
TRBJ1-1,TRBV19,-,ASSIGGGNTEAF
TRBJ2-5,TRBV4-1,-,ASSQEGTLMRKETQY
TRBJ2-5,TRBV5-1,-,ASSLGGGPETQY
TRBJ2-1,TRBV7-3,once,ASSNTAEGTYNEQF
TRBJ2-1,TRBV15,-,ATSRDYTGVIHNEQF
TRBJ1-2,TRBV18,once,ASSPSGGLNYGYT
TRBJ1-1,TRBV28,-,ASSSGTPFWAF
TRBJ2-3,TRBV29-1,-,SVGNVAAMLFTDTQY
TRBJ1-2,TRBV7-9,-,ASSLDFYGYT
TRBJ2-1,TRBV9,-,ASSVEEGTSGYNEQF
TRBJ1-1,TRBV13,many,ASSFRQGSTPGEAF
TRBJ1-2,TRBV6-2/TRBV6-3,-,ASSYPPSDRAGYT
TRBJ1-5,TRBV28,-,ASSFPLNRGLRDQPQH
TRBJ2-3,TRBV28,-,ASSSGFPSRDTQY
TRBJ2-7,TRBV30,once,AWSGRLSEQY
TRBJ1-6,TRBV12-3/TRBV12-4,few,ASLMTSNSPLH
TRBJ1-5,TRBV7-8,-,ASSPRSGVLYSNQPQH
TRBJ2-3,TRBV5-6,-,ASSPLTTTDTQY
TRBJ2-3,TRBV4-1,-,ASSQGGGPSSPDTQY
TRBJ2-3,TRBV11-2,-,ASTQGQVRGDTQY
TRBJ1-1,TRBV29-1,-,SLLEPGQGDTEAF